The 7 T cell receptor beta chains below all came from one sample that was sequenced in a study of blood T cell repertoires in COVID-19. Measured with immunoSEQ multiplex PCR; TCRdb has only the in-frame clones, and not every one. This repertoire shows around 300,000 clones, 85% to 90% found once; its top ten account for 3.5% to 4.5%. Sequencing was done on a sample of peripheral blood. The receptors were gathered from a woman between 40 and 55 years old with acute or convalescent COVID-19.

The rearrangement links TRBV2 to TRBJ1-2; TRBD1 might be the D (6 bases). This CDR3 has 14 amino acids. Per the germline V gene, CDR1 is SNHLY and CDR2 is FYNNEI. The ends were cut back, 6 bases at V and 0 bases at J, with 11 bases in the middle. In DNA, the CDR3 is TGTGCCAGCAGCGGGACAAGAGCTAACTATGGCTACACCTTC. Its protein product is CASSGTRANYGYTF.

The chain couples TRBV18 to TRBJ1-2; the D is unclear. The CDR3 runs 14 residues. Between the trimmed V and J ends, which lost 6 bases and 6 bases, there was a span of 17 bases. Germline CDR1 KGHSH, CDR2 LQKENI. CDR3 DNA sequence: TGTGCCAGCTCCCAACGGAGGACGGCAGATGGCTACACCTTC. Protein: CASSQRRTADGYTF.

The rearrangement uses TRBV6-6 and TRBJ2-7; 8 nucleotides match TRBD1. The CDR3 has 13 residues. The V and J ends lost 5 bases and 3 bases, in that order; junction bases with no gene match: 3. The germline CDR1 and CDR2 sequences are MNHNY and SVGAGI (reference sequence). CDR3 DNA sequence: TGTGCCAGCAGTCGACAGGGGAACTACGAGCAGTACGTC. It yields the protein CASSRQGNYEQYV.

J is TRBJ2-7 and V is TRBV27; 7 bases are shared with TRBD1. The germline gives CDR1 MNHEY, CDR2 SMNVEV (reference sequence). The V and J ends lost 6 bases and 2 bases, in that order; junction bases with no gene match: 10. This CDR3 has 15 residues. The CDR3: CASSLRQGPPYEQYV. The CDR3 DNA sequence: TGTGCCAGCAGCCTACGACAGGGACCCCCCTACGAGCAGTACGTC.

The gene calls are TRBV5-5 and TRBJ2-2, with TRBD2 as a possible D gene (6 bases). The CDR3 extends over 13 amino acids. Germline assignment: CDR1 SGHKS and CDR2 YYEKEE (reference sequence). Trimming cost V 4 bases and J 9 bases, with 13 bases left between them. CDR3 DNA sequence: TGTGCCAGCAGCACCTCCGGGGGTAGGGAGCTGTTTTTT. It specifies CASSTSGGRELFF.

The gene calls are TRBV3-1 (or the pseudogene TRBV3-2) and TRBJ2-7; D gene unclear. The CDR3 is 14 residues long. Germline V gene data show CDR1 as LGHDT and CDR2 as YNNKEL (reference sequence). With 7 bases removed from V and 4 bases from J, the gap between germline ends came to 17 bases. Written as DNA, the CDR3 is TGTGCCAGCATCGGCAAAGAGGTTATTTACGAGCAGTACGTC. Translating it yields CASIGKEVIYEQYV.

The chain carries TRBV19 and TRBJ1-4; TRBD1 aligns across 11 bases. V was clipped by 5 bases and J by 7 bases; unmatched bases: 6. Germline assignment: CDR1 LNHDA and CDR2 SQIVND (reference sequence). The CDR3 contains 15 residues. The CDR3 sequence is CASSPGTGGVEKLFF. As DNA, the CDR3 is TGTGCCAGTAGTCCAGGGACAGGGGGAGTTGAAAAACTGTTTTTT.